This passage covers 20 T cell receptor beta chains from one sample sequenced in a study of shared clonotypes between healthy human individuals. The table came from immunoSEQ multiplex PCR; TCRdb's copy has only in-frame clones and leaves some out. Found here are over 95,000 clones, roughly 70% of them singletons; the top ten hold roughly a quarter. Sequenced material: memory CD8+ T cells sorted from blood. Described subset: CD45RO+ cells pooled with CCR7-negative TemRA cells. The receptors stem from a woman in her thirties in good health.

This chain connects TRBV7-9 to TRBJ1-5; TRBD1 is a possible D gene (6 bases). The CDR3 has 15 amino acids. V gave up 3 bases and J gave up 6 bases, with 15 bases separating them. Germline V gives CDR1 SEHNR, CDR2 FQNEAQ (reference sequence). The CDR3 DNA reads TGTGCCAGCAGCTTGTATCAGGGGCCAAGTCAGCCCCAGCATTTT. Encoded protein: CASSLYQGPSQPQHF.

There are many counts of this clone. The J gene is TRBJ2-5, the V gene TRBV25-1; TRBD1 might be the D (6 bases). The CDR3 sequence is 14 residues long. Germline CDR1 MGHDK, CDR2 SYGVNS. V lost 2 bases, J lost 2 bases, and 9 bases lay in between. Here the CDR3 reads CASSETGRQETQYF. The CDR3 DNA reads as TGTGCCAGCAGTGAAACAGGGAGACAAGAGACCCAGTACTTC.

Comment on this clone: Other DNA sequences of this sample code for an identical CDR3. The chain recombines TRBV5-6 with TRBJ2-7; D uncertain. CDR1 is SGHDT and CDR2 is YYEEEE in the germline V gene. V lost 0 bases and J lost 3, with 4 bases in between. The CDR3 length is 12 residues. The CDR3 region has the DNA TGTGCCAGCAGCTTGGCCAGCTACGAGCAGTACTTC. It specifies CASSLASYEQYF. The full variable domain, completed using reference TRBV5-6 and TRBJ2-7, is DAGVTQSPTHLIKTRGQQVTLRCSPKSGHDTVSWYQQALGQGPQFIFQYYEEEERQRGNFPDRFSGHQFPNYSSELNVNALLLGDSALYLCASSLASYEQYFGPGTRLTVT.

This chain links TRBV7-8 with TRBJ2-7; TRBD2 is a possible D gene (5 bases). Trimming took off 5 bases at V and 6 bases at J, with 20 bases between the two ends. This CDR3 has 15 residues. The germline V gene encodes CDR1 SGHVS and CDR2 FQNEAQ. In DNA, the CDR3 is TGTGCCAGCAGCCCCACCAGCGGAGTCCTGGGCGAGCAGTACTTC. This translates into CASSPTSGVLGEQYF.

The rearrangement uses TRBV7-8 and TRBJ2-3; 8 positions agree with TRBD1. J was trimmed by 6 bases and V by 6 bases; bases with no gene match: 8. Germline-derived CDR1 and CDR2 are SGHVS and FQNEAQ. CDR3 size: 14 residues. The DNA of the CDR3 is TGTGCCAGCAGTCGTGGACAGGGTGCTGATACGCAGTATTTT. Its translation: CASSRGQGADTQYF. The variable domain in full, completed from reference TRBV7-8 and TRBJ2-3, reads GAGVSQSPRYKVAKRGQDVALRCDPISGHVSLFWYQQALGQGPEFLTYFQNEAQLDKSGLPSDRFFAERPEGSVSTLKIQRTQQEDSAVYLCASSRGQGADTQYFGPGTRLTVL.

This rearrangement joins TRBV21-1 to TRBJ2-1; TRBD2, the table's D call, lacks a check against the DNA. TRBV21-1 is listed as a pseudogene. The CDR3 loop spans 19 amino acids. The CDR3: CASSIWTSGILVSYNEQFF. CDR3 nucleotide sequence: TGTGCCAGCAGCATCTGGACTAGCGGGATTTTAGTCTCCTACAATGAGCAGTTCTTC.

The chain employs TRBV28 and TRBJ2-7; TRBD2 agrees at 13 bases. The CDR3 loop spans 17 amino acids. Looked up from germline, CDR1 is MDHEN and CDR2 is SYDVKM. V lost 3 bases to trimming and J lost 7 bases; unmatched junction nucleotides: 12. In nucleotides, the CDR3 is TGTGCCAGCAGTTTTGGACTAGCGGGAGTTTTTCGTTATGAGCAGTACTTC. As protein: CASSFGLAGVFRYEQYF.

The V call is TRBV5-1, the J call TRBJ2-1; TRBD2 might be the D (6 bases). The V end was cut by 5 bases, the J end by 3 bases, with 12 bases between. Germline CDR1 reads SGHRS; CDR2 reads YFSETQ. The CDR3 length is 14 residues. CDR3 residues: CASRADGGYNEQFF. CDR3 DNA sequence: TGCGCCAGCAGGGCGGACGGGGGCTACAATGAGCAGTTCTTC.

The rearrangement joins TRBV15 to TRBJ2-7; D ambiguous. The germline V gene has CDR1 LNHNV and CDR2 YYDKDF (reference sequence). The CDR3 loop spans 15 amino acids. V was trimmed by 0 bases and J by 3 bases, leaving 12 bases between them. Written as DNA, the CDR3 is TGTGCCACCAGCAGAGATGGGGTCCCCCACTACGAGCAGTACTTC. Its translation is CATSRDGVPHYEQYF.

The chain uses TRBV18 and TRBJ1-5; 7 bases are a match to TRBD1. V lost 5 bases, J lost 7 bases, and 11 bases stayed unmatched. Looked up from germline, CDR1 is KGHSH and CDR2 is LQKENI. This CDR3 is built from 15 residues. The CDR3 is CASSKGPGGNQPQHF. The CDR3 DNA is TGTGCCAGCTCAAAGGGGCCAGGGGGAAACCAGCCCCAGCATTTT. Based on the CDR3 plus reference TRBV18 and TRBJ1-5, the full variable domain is NAGVMQNPRHLVRRRGQEARLRCSPMKGHSHVYWYRQLPEEGLKFMVYLQKENIIDESGMPKERFSAEFPKEGPSILRIQQVVRGDSAAYFCASSKGPGGNQPQHFGDGTRLSIL.

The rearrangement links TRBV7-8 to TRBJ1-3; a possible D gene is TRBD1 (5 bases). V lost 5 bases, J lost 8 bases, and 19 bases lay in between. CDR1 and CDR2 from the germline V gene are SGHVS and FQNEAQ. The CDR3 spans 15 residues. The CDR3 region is CASSPRSGGPYTIYF. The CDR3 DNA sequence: TGTGCCAGCAGCCCCCGATCGGGGGGACCCTACACCATATATTTT.

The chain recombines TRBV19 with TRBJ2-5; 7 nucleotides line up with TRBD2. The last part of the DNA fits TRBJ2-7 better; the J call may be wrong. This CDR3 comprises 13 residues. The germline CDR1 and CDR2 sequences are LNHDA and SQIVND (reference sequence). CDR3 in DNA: TGTGCCAGTAGTGTGACTAGCTTCTACGAGCAGTACTTC. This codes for CASSVTSFYEQYF.

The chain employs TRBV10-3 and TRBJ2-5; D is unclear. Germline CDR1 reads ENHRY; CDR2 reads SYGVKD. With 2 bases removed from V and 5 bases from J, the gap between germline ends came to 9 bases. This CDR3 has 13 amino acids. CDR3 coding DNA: TGTGCCATCAGTGAGCCGAGACGGGAGACCCAGTACTTC. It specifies CAISEPRRETQYF.

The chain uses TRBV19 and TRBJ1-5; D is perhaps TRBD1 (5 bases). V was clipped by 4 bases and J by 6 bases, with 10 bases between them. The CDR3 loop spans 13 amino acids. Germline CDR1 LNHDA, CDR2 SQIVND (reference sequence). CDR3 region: CASSTGGVQPQHF. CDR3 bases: TGTGCCAGTAGTACGGGGGGGGTTCAGCCCCAGCATTTT.

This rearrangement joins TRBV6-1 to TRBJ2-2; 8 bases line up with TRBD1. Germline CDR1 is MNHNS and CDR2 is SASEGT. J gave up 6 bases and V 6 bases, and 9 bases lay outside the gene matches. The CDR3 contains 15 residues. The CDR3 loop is CASSAGTGSAGELFF. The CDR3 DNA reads TGTGCCAGCAGCGCCGGGACAGGATCCGCCGGGGAGCTGTTTTTT.

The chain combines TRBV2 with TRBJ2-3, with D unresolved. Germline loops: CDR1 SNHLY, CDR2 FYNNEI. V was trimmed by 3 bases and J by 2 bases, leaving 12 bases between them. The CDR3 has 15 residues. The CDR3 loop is CASSDTPRTTDTQYF. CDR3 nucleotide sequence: TGTGCCAGCAGTGATACTCCACGCACCACAGATACGCAGTATTTT.

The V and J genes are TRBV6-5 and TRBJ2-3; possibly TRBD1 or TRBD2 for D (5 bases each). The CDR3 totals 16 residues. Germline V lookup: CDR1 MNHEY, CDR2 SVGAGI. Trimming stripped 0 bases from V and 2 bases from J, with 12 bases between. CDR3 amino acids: CASSYSLRDLTDTQYF. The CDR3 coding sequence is TGTGCCAGCAGTTACTCACTCCGGGACCTCACAGATACGCAGTATTTT.

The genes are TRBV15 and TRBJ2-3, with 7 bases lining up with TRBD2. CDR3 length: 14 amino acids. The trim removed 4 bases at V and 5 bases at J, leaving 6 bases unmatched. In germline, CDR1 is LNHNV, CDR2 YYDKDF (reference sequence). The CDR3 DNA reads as TGTGCCACCAGCAATCAAGCGGGGCAAGATACGCAGTATTTT. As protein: CATSNQAGQDTQYF.

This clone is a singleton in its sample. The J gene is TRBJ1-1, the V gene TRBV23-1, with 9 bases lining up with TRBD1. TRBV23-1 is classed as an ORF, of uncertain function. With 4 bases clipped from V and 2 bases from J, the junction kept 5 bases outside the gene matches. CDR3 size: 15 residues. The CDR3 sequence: CASSPPGQGNTEAFF. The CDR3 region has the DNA TGCGCCAGCAGTCCACCGGGACAGGGAAACACTGAAGCTTTCTTT.

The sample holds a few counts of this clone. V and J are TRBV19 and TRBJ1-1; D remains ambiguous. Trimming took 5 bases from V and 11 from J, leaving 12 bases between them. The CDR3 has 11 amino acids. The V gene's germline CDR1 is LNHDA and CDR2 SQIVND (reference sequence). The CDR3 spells CASSSGWPAFF. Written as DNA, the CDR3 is TGTGCCAGTAGTTCGGGCTGGCCCGCTTTCTTT.